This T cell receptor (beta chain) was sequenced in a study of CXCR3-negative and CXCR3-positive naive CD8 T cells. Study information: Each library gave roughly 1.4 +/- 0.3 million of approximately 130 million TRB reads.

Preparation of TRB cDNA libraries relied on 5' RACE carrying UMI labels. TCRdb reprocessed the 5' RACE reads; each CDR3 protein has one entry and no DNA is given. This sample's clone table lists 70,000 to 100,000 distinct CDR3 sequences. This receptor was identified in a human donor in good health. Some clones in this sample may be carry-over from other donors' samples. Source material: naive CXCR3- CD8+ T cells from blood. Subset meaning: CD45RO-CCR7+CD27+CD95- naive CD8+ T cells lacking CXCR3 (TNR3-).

CDR3 in amino acids: CASSFALELAVKNIQYF. The rearrangement joins TRBV6-6 to TRBJ2-4; TCRdb's D call, TRBD2, is unchecked because there is no DNA. Germline CDR1 MNHNY, CDR2 SVGAGI (reference sequence). CDR3 length: 17 amino acids.